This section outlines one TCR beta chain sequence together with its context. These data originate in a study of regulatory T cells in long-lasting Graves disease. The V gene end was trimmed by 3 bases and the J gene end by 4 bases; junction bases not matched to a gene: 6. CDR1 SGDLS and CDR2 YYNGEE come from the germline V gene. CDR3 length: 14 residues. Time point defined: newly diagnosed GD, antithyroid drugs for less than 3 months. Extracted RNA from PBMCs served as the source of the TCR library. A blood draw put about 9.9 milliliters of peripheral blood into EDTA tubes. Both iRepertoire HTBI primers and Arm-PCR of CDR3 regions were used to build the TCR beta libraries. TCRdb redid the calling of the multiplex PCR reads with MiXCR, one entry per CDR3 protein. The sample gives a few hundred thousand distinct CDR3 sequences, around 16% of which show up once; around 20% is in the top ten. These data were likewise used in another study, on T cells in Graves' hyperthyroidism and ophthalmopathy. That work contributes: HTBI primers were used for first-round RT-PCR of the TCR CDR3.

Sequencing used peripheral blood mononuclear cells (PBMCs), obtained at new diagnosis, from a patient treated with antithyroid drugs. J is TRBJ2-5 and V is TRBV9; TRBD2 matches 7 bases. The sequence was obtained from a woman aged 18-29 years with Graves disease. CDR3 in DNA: TGTGCCAGCAGCGCGAATAGCGGGCGAGAGACCCAGTACTTC. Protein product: CASSANSGRETQYF. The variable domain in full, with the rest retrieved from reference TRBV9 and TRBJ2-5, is DSGVTQTPKHLITATGQRVTLRCSPRSGDLSVYWYQQSLDQGLQFLIQYYNGEERAKGNILERFSAQQFPDLHSELNLSSLELGDSALYFCASSANSGRETQYFGPGTRLLVL.